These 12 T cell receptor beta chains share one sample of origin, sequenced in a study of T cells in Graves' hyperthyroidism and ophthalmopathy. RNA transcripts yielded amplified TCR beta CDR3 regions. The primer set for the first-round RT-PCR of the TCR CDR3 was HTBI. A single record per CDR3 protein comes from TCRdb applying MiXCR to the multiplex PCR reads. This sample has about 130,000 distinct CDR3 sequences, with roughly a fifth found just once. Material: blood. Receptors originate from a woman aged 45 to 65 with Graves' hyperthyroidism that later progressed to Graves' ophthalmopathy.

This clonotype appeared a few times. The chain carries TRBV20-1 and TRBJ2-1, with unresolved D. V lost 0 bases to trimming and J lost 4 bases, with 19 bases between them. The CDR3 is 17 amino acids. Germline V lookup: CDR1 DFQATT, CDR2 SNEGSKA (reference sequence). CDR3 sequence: CSARDTGRPPGYNEQFF. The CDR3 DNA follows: TGCAGTGCTAGAGATACCGGCCGGCCCCCCGGATACAATGAGCAGTTCTTC.

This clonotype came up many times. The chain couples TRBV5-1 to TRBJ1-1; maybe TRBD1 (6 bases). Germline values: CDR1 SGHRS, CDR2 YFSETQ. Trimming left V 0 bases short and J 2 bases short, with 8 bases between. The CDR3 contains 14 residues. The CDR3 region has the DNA TGCGCCAGCAGCTTGGTACAGGGTAACACTGAAGCTTTCTTT. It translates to CASSLVQGNTEAFF.

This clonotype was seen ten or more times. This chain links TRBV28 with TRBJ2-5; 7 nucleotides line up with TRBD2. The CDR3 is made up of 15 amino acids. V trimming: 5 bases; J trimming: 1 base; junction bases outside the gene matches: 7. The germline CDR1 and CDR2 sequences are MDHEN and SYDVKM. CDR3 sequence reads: CASSRASGFQETQYF. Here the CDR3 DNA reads TGTGCCAGCAGTCGAGCTAGCGGATTCCAAGAGACCCAGTACTTC.

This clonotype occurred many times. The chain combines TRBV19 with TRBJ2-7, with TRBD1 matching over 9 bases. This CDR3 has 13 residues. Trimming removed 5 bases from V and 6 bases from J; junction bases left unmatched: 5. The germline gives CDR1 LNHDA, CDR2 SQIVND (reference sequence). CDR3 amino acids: CASSRRQGGEQYF. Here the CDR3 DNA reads TGTGCCAGTAGTCGTCGACAGGGGGGCGAGCAGTACTTC.

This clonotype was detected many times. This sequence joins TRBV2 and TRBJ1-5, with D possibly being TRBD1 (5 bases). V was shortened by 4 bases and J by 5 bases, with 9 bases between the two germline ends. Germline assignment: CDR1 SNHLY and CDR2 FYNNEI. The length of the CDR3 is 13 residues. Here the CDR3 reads CASSAGLYQPQHF. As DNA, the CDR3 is TGTGCCAGCAGTGCGGGGCTCTATCAGCCCCAGCATTTT.

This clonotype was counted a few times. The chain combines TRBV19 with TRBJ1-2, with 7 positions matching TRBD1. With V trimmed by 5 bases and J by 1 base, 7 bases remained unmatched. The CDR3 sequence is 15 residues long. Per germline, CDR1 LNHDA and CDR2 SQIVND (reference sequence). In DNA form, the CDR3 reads TGTGCCAGTAGTTCGGGCAGGGGGAGTAACTATGGCTACACCTTC. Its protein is CASSSGRGSNYGYTF. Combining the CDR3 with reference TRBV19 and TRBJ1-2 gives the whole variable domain DGGITQSPKYLFRKEGQNVTLSCEQNLNHDAMYWYRQDPGQGLRLIYYSQIVNDFQKGDIAEGYSVSREKKESFPLTVTSAQKNPTAFYLCASSSGRGSNYGYTFGSGTRLTVV.

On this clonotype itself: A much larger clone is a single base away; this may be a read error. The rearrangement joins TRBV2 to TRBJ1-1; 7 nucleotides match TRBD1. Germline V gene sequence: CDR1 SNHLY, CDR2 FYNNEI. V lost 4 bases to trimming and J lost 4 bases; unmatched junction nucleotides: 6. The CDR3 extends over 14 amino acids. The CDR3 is CASSGQGDGTEAFF. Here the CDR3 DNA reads TGTGCCAGCAGTGGACAGGGTGATGGCACTGAAGCTTTCTTT.

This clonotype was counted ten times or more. The CDR3 protein is CASRDRESSYNEQFF. CDR3 sequence (DNA): TGCGCCAGCAGGGACAGGGAGAGCTCCTACAATGAGCAGTTCTTC. The genes are TRBV5-1 and TRBJ2-1; 8 nucleotides agree with TRBD1. The CDR3 is 15 residues long. J was trimmed by 0 bases and V by 5 bases; bases with no gene match: 4. Germline CDR1 is SGHRS and CDR2 is YFSETQ.

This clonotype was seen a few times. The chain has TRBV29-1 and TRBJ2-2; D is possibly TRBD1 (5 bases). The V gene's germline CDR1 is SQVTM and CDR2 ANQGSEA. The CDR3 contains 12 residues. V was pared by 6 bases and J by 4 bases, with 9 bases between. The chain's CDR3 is CSVQGATGELFF. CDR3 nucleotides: TGCAGCGTCCAGGGTGCCACCGGGGAGCTGTTTTTT.

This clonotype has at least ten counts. CDR3: CASSPNHRVGRATNEKLFF. The CDR3, as DNA: TGTGCCAGCAGCCCGAACCACAGGGTGGGCCGCGCAACTAATGAAAAACTGTTTTTT. This rearrangement joins TRBV7-9 to TRBJ1-4, with D perhaps matching TRBD1 (6 bases). There are 19 residues in the CDR3. Germline V gene data show CDR1 as SEHNR and CDR2 as FQNEAQ (reference sequence). Trimming took 5 bases from V and 0 from J, leaving 22 bases between them.

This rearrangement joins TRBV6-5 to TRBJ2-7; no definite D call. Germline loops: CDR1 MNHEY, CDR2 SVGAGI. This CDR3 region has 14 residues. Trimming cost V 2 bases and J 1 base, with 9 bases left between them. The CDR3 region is CASSYGQVSYEQYF. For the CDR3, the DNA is TGTGCCAGCAGTTACGGGCAAGTATCCTACGAGCAGTACTTC.

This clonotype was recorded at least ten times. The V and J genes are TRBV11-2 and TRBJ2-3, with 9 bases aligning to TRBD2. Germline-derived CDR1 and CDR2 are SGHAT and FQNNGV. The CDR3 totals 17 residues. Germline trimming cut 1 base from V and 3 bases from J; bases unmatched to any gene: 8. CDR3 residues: CASSLVGSGSVTDTQYF. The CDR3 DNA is TGTGCCAGCAGCTTAGTGGGTAGCGGGAGTGTGACAGATACGCAGTATTTT.